The present T cell receptor (beta chain) was sequenced within a study of sequential checkpoint blockade in melanoma. At the level of the study: First-line arms were nivolumab then ipilimumab, or the reverse, randomized 1:1. After both sequences, patients received maintenance nivolumab.

Specified treatment: randomized to nivolumab then ipilimumab (arm A) or the reverse (arm B). Patients had received no earlier DNA-damaging chemotherapy. Live CD3+CD8+ CD19− CD56− cells were sorted from PBMCs. The CDR3 is 15 amino acids. The V end was cut by 4 bases, the J end by 5 bases, with 17 bases between. The germline CDR1 and CDR2 sequences are MNHEY and SMNVEV (reference sequence). The repertoire was sequenced with immunoSEQ multiplex PCR; TCRdb's copy has only in-frame clones and lacks some. This repertoire shows about 9,100 clones, around 80% found once; its top ten account for around 18%. The chain has TRBV27 and TRBJ1-1; perhaps TRBD1 as D (6 bases). This receptor was identified in a human donor with melanoma. The sample in question was CD8+ T cells sorted from blood (inferred from file names), obtained from a patient given nivolumab and ipilimumab in sequence. The CDR3 loop is CASSYLVGAQTEAFF. The CDR3 DNA reads as TGTGCCAGCAGTTATTTAGTGGGGGCGCAGACTGAAGCTTTCTTT.